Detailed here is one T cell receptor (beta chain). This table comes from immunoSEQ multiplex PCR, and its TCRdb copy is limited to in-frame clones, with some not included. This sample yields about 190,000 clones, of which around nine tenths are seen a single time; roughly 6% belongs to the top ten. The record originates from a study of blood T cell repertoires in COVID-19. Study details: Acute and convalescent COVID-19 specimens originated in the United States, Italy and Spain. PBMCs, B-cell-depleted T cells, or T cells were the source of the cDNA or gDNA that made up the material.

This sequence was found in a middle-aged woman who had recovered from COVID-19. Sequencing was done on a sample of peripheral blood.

The CDR3, as DNA: TGCGCCAGCAGCTTTCGAGGAGGGGGCGATGCGAGAACCATATATTTT. The encoded protein is CASSFRGGGDARTIYF. V and J are TRBV5-1 and TRBJ1-3; the match to TRBD1 covers 7 bases. CDR1 SGHRS and CDR2 YFSETQ come from the germline V gene. The CDR3 consists of 16 residues. V was pared by 2 bases and J by 10 bases, with 15 bases of the junction left unmatched.